This TCR beta chain comes out of a study of T cell repertoires in cytomegalovirus infection. This clonotype has a handful of counts. Its antigen is not known. A single record per CDR3 protein comes from TCRdb applying MiXCR to the reads. The sample shows some 700,000 distinct CDR3 sequences, 30% to 35% of them seen only once. The CDR3 covers 14 residues. Per germline, CDR1 SGHKS and CDR2 YYEKEE (reference sequence). Trimming took off 0 bases at V and 6 bases at J, with 11 bases between the two ends. The clonotype was recovered from a human donor in good health (CMV status not recorded). Some clones in this sample may be carry-over from other donors' samples. The chain couples TRBV5-5 to TRBJ2-3; D ambiguous. The sample was cultured PBMCs, taken from culture after CMV antigen stimulation. The CDR3 region is CASSLDPPTDTQYF. Here the CDR3 DNA reads TGTGCCAGCAGCTTGGACCCCCCCACGGATACGCAGTATTTT.